This TCR beta chain was captured in a study of cytomegalovirus exposure and HLA in healthy donors. The PCR was carried out with 60 Vbeta primers and 13 Jbeta primers. Libraries were prepared by immunoSEQ multiplex PCR; TCRdb keeps only in-frame clonotypes and omits some of them. The sample holds about 160,000 clones, approximately 81% seen once. Findings and caveats of the study: In a later analysis, an Asian-associated ancestry cluster reportedly showed fewer N-insertions than the roughly 690-donor mean. With later analysis, a missense DCLRE1C variant became linked to TCR beta V- and J-gene trimming. The study listed some 160 cytomegalovirus-associated TCR beta chains. In a later analysis, CMV-associated beta chains were mostly HLA-associated, it appeared.

Comments on this clone: The antigen is not known.

The specimen was PBMCs. This TCR was sampled from a young man in good health and CMV-seronegative.

The CDR3 DNA sequence: TGTGCCAGCAGCCCCCGACCGGGAGTTTATGGCTACACCTTC. This sequence encodes CASSPRPGVYGYTF. The chain recombines TRBV14 with TRBJ1-2; no firm D call. Deletions cut 4 bases from V and 5 bases from J, with 14 bases between. This CDR3 contains 14 residues. Per germline, CDR1 SGHDN and CDR2 FVKESK.